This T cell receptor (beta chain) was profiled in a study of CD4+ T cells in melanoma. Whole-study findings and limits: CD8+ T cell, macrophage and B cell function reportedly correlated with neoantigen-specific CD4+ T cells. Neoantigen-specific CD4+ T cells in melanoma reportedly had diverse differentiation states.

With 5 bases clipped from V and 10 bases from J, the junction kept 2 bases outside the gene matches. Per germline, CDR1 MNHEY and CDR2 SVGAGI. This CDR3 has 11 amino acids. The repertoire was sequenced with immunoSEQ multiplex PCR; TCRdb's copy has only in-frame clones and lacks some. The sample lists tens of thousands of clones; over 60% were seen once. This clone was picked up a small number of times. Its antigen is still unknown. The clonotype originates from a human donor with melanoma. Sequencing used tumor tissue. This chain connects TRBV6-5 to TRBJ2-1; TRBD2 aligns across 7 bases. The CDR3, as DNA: TGTGCCAGCAGTCACGGGGGGGAGCAGTTCTTC. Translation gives CASSHGGEQFF.